This entry describes one T cell receptor beta chain. Its antigen is unknown. Treatment indicated: oral pan-JAK inhibitor, 5-10 mg twice daily. Trimming took 1 base from V and 8 from J, leaving 20 bases between them. Germline-derived CDR1 and CDR2 are SQVTM and ANQGSEA. CDR3 length: 16 amino acids. Investigators isolated RNA and reverse transcribed it into cDNA to act as the sequencing template. Some clones are missing from TCRdb's copy, which holds only in-frame ones; the method was immunoSEQ multiplex PCR. The sample shows around 140,000 clones, 86% of them seen only once. These data belong to a study of CD8+ T cells in alopecia areata. Study overall: Treated patients were dosed with oral tofacitinib, taking 5 to 10 mg twice daily.

Findings and limits, study-wide: Scalp data also include sequences from resident alphabeta T cells of normal skin. Both scalp clonality and the expanded CD8+ clones among the top 100 showed a significant decrease with tofacitinib.

The sequence was obtained from a human donor with alopecia areata. The source was CD8+ T cells sorted from blood, collected at week 4, from a patient treated with tofacitinib. The chain recombines TRBV29-1 with TRBJ1-4; possibly TRBD1 for D (5 bases). Here the CDR3 reads CSVEAPWAGRGEKLFF. CDR3 coding DNA: TGCAGCGTTGAAGCCCCATGGGCAGGGCGGGGAGAAAAACTGTTTTTT.